The 9 T cell receptor beta chains in this list originate from one sample, sequenced in a study of blood T cell repertoires in COVID-19. Here immunoSEQ multiplex PCR was the method, and the copy in TCRdb shows in-frame clones only, minus some. The sample has some 220,000 clones, less than 90% seen once. Sequenced input: peripheral blood. The receptors stem from a woman in her fifties or sixties who had recovered from COVID-19.

The chain is built from TRBV7-2 and TRBJ2-3, with TRBD1 matching 8 bases. Germline CDR1 and CDR2: SGHTA and FQGNSA. The junction had 4 bases not matched to a gene; V was cut back by 1 base and J by 4 bases. The CDR3 contains 15 residues. CDR3 DNA: TGTGCCAGCAGCTTAGTAGGACAGGGAGCAGATACGCAGTATTTT. Translated: CASSLVGQGADTQYF.

The CDR3, as DNA: TGCGCCAGCAGCTCGGACCCCCCGAGAGCGGGGGAAACAGATACGCAGTATTTT. Its protein product is CASSSDPPRAGETDTQYF. This chain joins TRBV5-1 and TRBJ2-3; 8 nucleotides agree with TRBD2. Per germline, CDR1 SGHRS and CDR2 YFSETQ. V shed 3 bases and J 3 bases; nucleotides not matched to a gene: 15. There are 18 residues in the CDR3. Full variable domain (rest looked up from reference TRBV5-1 and TRBJ2-3): KAGVTQTPRYLIKTRGQQVTLSCSPISGHRSVSWYQQTPGQGLQFLFEYFSETQRNKGNFPGRFSGRQFSNSRSEMNVSTLELGDSALYLCASSSDPPRAGETDTQYFGPGTRLTVL.

The chain is built from TRBV10-3 and TRBJ2-2; D is uncertain. Germline V gene data show CDR1 as ENHRY and CDR2 as SYGVKD. The V gene lost 0 bases and the J gene lost 5 bases, with 4 bases spanning the gap. The CDR3 runs 13 residues. CDR3 sequence: CAISESGTGELFF. The DNA for the CDR3 is TGTGCCATCAGTGAGTCCGGGACCGGGGAGCTGTTTTTT.

This chain uses TRBV7-2 with TRBJ1-1, with TRBD1 as a possible D gene (5 bases). V was trimmed by 5 bases and J by 3 bases, leaving 16 bases between them. This CDR3 region has 15 residues. Germline CDR1 is SGHTA and CDR2 is FQGNSA. The CDR3 DNA reads TGTGCCAGCAGCAAAACGGGGGGGATGTACACTGAAGCTTTCTTT. It specifies CASSKTGGMYTEAFF.

The chain is built from TRBV2 and TRBJ1-1, with D maybe TRBD1 (6 bases). Germline V CDR1 and CDR2: SNHLY, FYNNEI. The V and J ends lost 4 bases and 5 bases respectively, with 11 bases between them. The CDR3 is 13 amino acids. The CDR3 here is CASSGTGFTEAFF. The CDR3 nucleotides are TGTGCCAGCAGTGGAACAGGGTTTACTGAAGCTTTCTTT.

This clone was detected only a few times. The chain recombines TRBV5-8 with TRBJ1-2, with a weak D call TRBD1 (5 bases). The CDR3 contains 14 residues. Germline V gene sequence: CDR1 SGHTS, CDR2 YDEGEE. Between the trimmed V and J ends, which lost 1 base and 7 bases, there was a span of 14 bases. The CDR3 DNA is TGTGCCAGCAGCTTGAGCGGGACTGTCCCTGGCTACACCTTC. Translated, it gives CASSLSGTVPGYTF. The entire variable domain, with the rest obtained from reference TRBV5-8 and TRBJ1-2, is as follows: EAGVTQSPTHLIKTRGQQATLRCSPISGHTSVYWYQQALGLGLQFLLWYDEGEERNRGNFPPRFSGRQFPNYSSELNVNALELEDSALYLCASSLSGTVPGYTFGSGTRLTVV.

The rearrangement joins TRBV7-8 to TRBJ1-3; tentative D call: TRBD1 (6 bases). Trimming stripped 7 bases from V and 4 bases from J, with 14 bases between. The CDR3 sequence is 14 residues long. The V gene's germline CDR1 is SGHVS and CDR2 FQNEAQ. CDR3 DNA sequence: TGTGCCAGCACGGACAGACTCATCGGAAACACCATATATTTT. Its protein product is CASTDRLIGNTIYF.

V is TRBV5-4 and J is TRBJ1-6; TRBD1 is a possible D gene (6 bases). Trimming removed 4 bases from V and 1 base from J, with 18 bases in between. CDR3 length: 18 amino acids. Germline CDR1 reads SGHNT; CDR2 reads YYREEE (reference sequence). The CDR3 loop reads CASSLEQGMESYNSPLHF. The DNA of the CDR3 is TGTGCCAGCAGCCTAGAACAGGGCATGGAATCCTATAATTCACCCCTCCACTTT.

This clone appeared once. The V and J genes are TRBV9 and TRBJ2-1, with 8 bases that match TRBD2. This CDR3 is 16 amino acids long. The germline V gene has CDR1 SGDLS and CDR2 YYNGEE. V shed 2 bases and J 0 bases; nucleotides not matched to a gene: 4. CDR3: CASSVLAGFSYNEQFF. The CDR3 coding sequence is TGTGCCAGCAGCGTGTTAGCGGGGTTCTCCTACAATGAGCAGTTCTTC.